These 19 T cell receptor beta chains came from one sample sequenced in a study of T cells after posttransplantation cyclophosphamide. A marrow graft followed busulfan-fludarabine conditioning, with cyclophosphamide on days +3 and +4. Assay used: immunoSEQ multiplex PCR; TCRdb lists only in-frame clones, some missing. The sample includes 11,000 or so clones, about 2.1% seen only once; the top ten take roughly a sixth. The specimen comprised PBMCs, sampled after allogeneic stem cell transplant with posttransplant cyclophosphamide. The receptors shown here come from a male patient in his 30s who received an allogeneic stem cell transplant from a related donor, was CMV-positive, and had no GVHD. Some T cells may trace back to the graft donor.

This chain joins TRBV29-1 and TRBJ1-1; no firm D call. Germline CDR1 reads SQVTM; CDR2 reads ANQGSEA. Between the trimmed V and J ends, which lost 3 bases and 5 bases, there was a span of 13 bases. This CDR3 is 13 amino acids long. The CDR3 here is CSVDETERTEAFF. Here the CDR3 DNA reads TGCAGCGTTGACGAAACGGAGAGAACTGAAGCTTTCTTT.

This clone was detected only a few times. This chain uses TRBV18 with TRBJ1-6, with 7 bases matching TRBD1. The germline V gene has CDR1 KGHSH and CDR2 LQKENI. CDR3 length equals 13 residues. Trimming removed 4 bases from V and 7 bases from J; junction bases left unmatched: 1. The CDR3 region has the DNA TGTGCCAGCTCACGACAGGGCAATTCACCCCTCCACTTT. Its translation is CASSRQGNSPLHF.

There are a few counts of this clone. The chain is built from TRBV6-5 and TRBJ1-6, with D maybe TRBD1 (6 bases). Deletions cut 5 bases from V and 9 bases from J, with 14 bases between. This CDR3 comprises 14 residues. Germline CDR1 reads MNHEY; CDR2 reads SVGAGI. CDR3 nucleotide sequence: TGTGCCAGCAGTCGACGGGGGGCGGTTTCACCCCTCCACTTT. Protein: CASSRRGAVSPLHF.

This clone turned up a few times. The chain joins TRBV7-2 to TRBJ2-1; no definite D call. Germline-derived CDR1 and CDR2 are SGHTA and FQGNSA. This CDR3 has 13 residues. V lost 0 bases, J lost 12 bases, and 12 bases lay in between. The CDR3 bases are TGTGCCAGCAGCTTAGCGGTCTCCAACGGGCAGTTCTTC. Protein product: CASSLAVSNGQFF.

This chain joins TRBV7-9 and TRBJ2-7; D remains unclear. V lost 1 base and J 2 bases, leaving 6 bases between the germline ends. There are 13 residues in the CDR3. The germline CDR1 and CDR2 sequences are SEHNR and FQNEAQ (reference sequence). The DNA for the CDR3 is TGTGCCAGCAGCTTAGGCGGTCCCTACGAGCAGTACTTC. This translates into CASSLGGPYEQYF.

This clone was detected a few times. The chain employs TRBV19 and TRBJ2-5, with D tentatively TRBD2 (5 bases). V was trimmed by 5 bases and J by 2 bases, leaving 9 bases between them. The germline gives CDR1 LNHDA, CDR2 SQIVND (reference sequence). This CDR3 contains 13 residues. This CDR3 reads CASSRGRQETQYF. The CDR3, as DNA: TGTGCCAGTAGTCGGGGTAGGCAAGAGACCCAGTACTTC.

This clone was counted between two and nine times. This chain joins TRBV29-1 and TRBJ2-1; TRBD2 is a possible D gene (6 bases). This CDR3 comprises 12 residues. CDR1 is SQVTM, CDR2 ANQGSEA, per germline. V lost 7 bases and J 5 bases, leaving 12 bases between the germline ends. CDR3 DNA: TGCAGCGCTTTGGGACTTAACAATGAGCAGTTCTTC. It encodes CSALGLNNEQFF.

A few counts support this clone. This sequence joins TRBV7-8 and TRBJ2-1; no clear D gene. V lost 1 base and J 9 bases, leaving 7 bases between the germline ends. This CDR3 has 12 residues. The V gene's germline CDR1 is SGHVS and CDR2 FQNEAQ. This CDR3 reads CASSLEPGEQFF. CDR3 sequence (DNA): TGTGCCAGCAGCTTAGAACCGGGTGAGCAGTTCTTC.

The chain employs TRBV11-2 and TRBJ1-3; D not certain. Germline V gene data show CDR1 as SGHAT and CDR2 as FQNNGV. Deletions cut 0 bases from V and 10 bases from J, with 7 bases between. The CDR3 loop spans 12 amino acids. The CDR3 region is CASSLDIRTIYF. The CDR3 DNA is TGTGCCAGCAGCTTAGATATACGGACCATATATTTT.

This clone was picked up a small number of times. The chain couples TRBV5-4 to TRBJ2-3; the D gene is possibly TRBD2 (6 bases). V lost 3 bases and J lost 2, with 16 bases in between. Germline CDR1 reads SGHNT; CDR2 reads YYREEE (reference sequence). The CDR3 loop spans 16 amino acids. The DNA of the CDR3 is TGTGCCAGCAGCTGGGATAGCGGCGGCCTCACAGATACGCAGTATTTT. Amino acid sequence: CASSWDSGGLTDTQYF.

There are a few counts of this clone. This chain connects TRBV19 to TRBJ2-3; D may be TRBD1 (5 bases). The CDR3 loop spans 14 amino acids. Trimming left V 4 bases short and J 2 bases short, with 10 bases between. Germline V gene sequence: CDR1 LNHDA, CDR2 SQIVND (reference sequence). The CDR3 nucleotides read TGTGCCAGTAGTACCCAGGGATTCACAGATACGCAGTATTTT. Translating it yields CASSTQGFTDTQYF. The full variable domain, with the rest looked up from reference TRBV19 and TRBJ2-3, is DGGITQSPKYLFRKEGQNVTLSCEQNLNHDAMYWYRQDPGQGLRLIYYSQIVNDFQKGDIAEGYSVSREKKESFPLTVTSAQKNPTAFYLCASSTQGFTDTQYFGPGTRLTVL.

This clone showed up just a few times. The chain has TRBV7-9 and TRBJ2-7, with D unclear. The CDR3 extends over 15 amino acids. Germline CDR1 reads SEHNR; CDR2 reads FQNEAQ (reference sequence). The V and J ends lost 5 bases and 0 bases respectively, with 14 bases between them. As DNA, the CDR3 is TGTGCCAGCAGCGCCGTAGCCGGCAGCTCCTACGAGCAGTACTTC. Its translation: CASSAVAGSSYEQYF.

The chain couples TRBV5-4 to TRBJ2-7, with 9 bases that match TRBD2. V lost 1 base to trimming and J lost 2 bases; unmatched junction nucleotides: 4. Germline V gene lookup returns CDR1 SGHNT and CDR2 YYREEE (reference sequence). This CDR3 spans 15 amino acids. The CDR3 DNA follows: TGTGCCAGCAGCTTGATAGCGGGGGTAGCCTACGAGCAGTACTTC. Translating it yields CASSLIAGVAYEQYF.

The V gene is TRBV5-4, the J gene TRBJ2-7, with a weak D call TRBD2 (5 bases). There are 15 residues in the CDR3. The V end lost 4 bases, the J end lost 3 bases, and 17 bases lay between the germline ends. Germline V gene data show CDR1 as SGHNT and CDR2 as YYREEE (reference sequence). DNA for the CDR3: TGTGCCAGCAGCAGCGGTGGAAGTGCCTTCTACGAGCAGTACTTC. Its protein is CASSSGGSAFYEQYF.

The chain joins TRBV4-2 to TRBJ2-7; 7 bases line up with TRBD2. The germline CDR1 and CDR2 sequences are LGHNA and YNFKEQ. The length of the CDR3 is 14 residues. Trimming took 1 base from V and 1 from J; bases not matched to a gene: 1. Written as DNA, the CDR3 is TGTGCCAGCAGCCAAGGCGGGGGATCCTACGAGCAGTACTTC. Translation gives CASSQGGGSYEQYF.

On this clone itself: One junction end does not reproduce the germline sequence, and a read error may be involved. The rearrangement links TRBV7-7 to TRBJ2-5; the D gene is possibly TRBD1 (6 bases). The CDR3 runs 15 residues. From germline, CDR1 is SSHAT and CDR2 FNYEAQ (reference sequence). CDR3 DNA sequence: TGTGCTAGCAGCCGAGGGACACCAAGGGGAGAGACCCAGTACTTC. This gives the protein CASSRGTPRGETQYF.

This clone has a handful of counts. The rearrangement links TRBV10-3 to TRBJ2-5; 16 bases agree with TRBD2. The CDR3 runs 16 residues. The V segment lost 5 bases and the J segment 3 bases; nucleotides outside the gene matches: 3. Germline V CDR1 and CDR2: ENHRY, SYGVKD. The CDR3 DNA follows: TGTGCCATCAGTTCCGGGACTAGCGGGGGGGAAGAGACCCAGTACTTC. Translating it yields CAISSGTSGGEETQYF.

There are a few counts of this clone. The chain joins TRBV6-6 to TRBJ2-1; D ambiguous. The length of the CDR3 is 11 residues. Germline V CDR1 and CDR2: MNHNY, SVGAGI (reference sequence). V dropped 4 bases and J dropped 5 bases, with 3 bases sitting between them. CDR3 DNA sequence: TGTGCCAGCAGTTGGCACAATGAGCAGTTCTTC. Amino acids: CASSWHNEQFF.

This clone was detected a few times. The V and J genes are TRBV6-6 and TRBJ2-3; D unclear. Germline loops: CDR1 MNHNY, CDR2 SVGAGI (reference sequence). V was shortened by 5 bases and J by 5 bases, with 14 bases between the two germline ends. This CDR3 contains 14 residues. The CDR3: CASSMSRQEDTQYF. In nucleotides, the CDR3 is TGTGCCAGCAGTATGAGCAGGCAGGAAGATACGCAGTATTTT.